A selection of T cell receptor beta chains follows, all from one sample in a study of shared clonotypes between healthy human individuals. Here immunoSEQ multiplex PCR was the method, and the copy in TCRdb shows in-frame clones only, minus some. This table holds approximately 740,000 clones, roughly 70% found once. What was sequenced was memory CD4+ T cells sorted from blood. These receptors all come from a young woman in good health. Each CDR3 is given with its conserved first and last residue. A D gene is named only where the DNA matches it firmly. The size field is filled for only some rows; it gives once, few, many or a size class.

j_gene: TRBJ1-3; d_gene: NA; v_gene: TRBV25-1; abundance: few; CDR3aa: CASSEGWASGNTIYF; CDR3nt: TGTGCCAGCAGTGAGGGGTGGGCCTCTGGAAACACCATATATTTT
j_gene: TRBJ1-5; d_gene: NA; v_gene: TRBV5-1; abundance: NA; CDR3aa: CASSLAEGTQPQHF; CDR3nt: TGCGCCAGCAGCTTGGCCGAAGGGACTCAGCCCCAGCATTTT
j_gene: TRBJ1-5; d_gene: NA; v_gene: TRBV19; abundance: NA; CDR3aa: CASSNVGTADQPQHF; CDR3nt: TGTGCCAGTAGTAACGTGGGGACGGCTGATCAGCCCCAGCATTTT
j_gene: TRBJ1-4; d_gene: NA; v_gene: TRBV7-9; abundance: NA; CDR3aa: CASSLAGARREKLFF; CDR3nt: TGTGCCAGCAGCTTAGCAGGGGCGCGAAGAGAAAAACTGTTTTTT
j_gene: TRBJ1-5; d_gene: TRBD1; v_gene: TRBV19; abundance: few; CDR3aa: CASRNRGHDNQPQHF; CDR3nt: TGTGCCAGTAGGAACAGGGGGCACGACAATCAGCCCCAGCATTTT
j_gene: TRBJ1-4; d_gene: NA; v_gene: TRBV19; abundance: once; CDR3aa: CASSIGEKLFF; CDR3nt: TGTGCCAGTAGTATAGGAGAAAAACTGTTTTTT
j_gene: TRBJ2-2; d_gene: NA; v_gene: TRBV5-1; abundance: NA; CDR3aa: CASSFIHDTGELFF; CDR3nt: TGCGCCAGCAGCTTTATTCACGACACCGGGGAGCTGTTTTTT
j_gene: TRBJ1-2; d_gene: NA; v_gene: TRBV20-1; abundance: once; CDR3aa: CSANKQPGYTF; CDR3nt: TGCAGTGCTAACAAGCAACCGGGCTACACCTTC
j_gene: TRBJ2-3; d_gene: NA; v_gene: TRBV6-7; abundance: many; CDR3aa: CASSYPSTDTQYF; CDR3nt: TGTGCCAGCAGTTACCCATCCACAGATACGCAGTATTTT
j_gene: TRBJ2-7; d_gene: TRBD2; v_gene: TRBV5-1; abundance: NA; CDR3aa: CASRSTSGSSYEQYF; CDR3nt: TGCGCCAGCAGGTCGACTAGCGGGAGTTCCTACGAGCAGTACTTC
j_gene: TRBJ2-1; d_gene: TRBD1; v_gene: TRBV7-3; abundance: NA; CDR3aa: CASSPQRDSYNEQFF; CDR3nt: TGTGCCAGCAGCCCACAGAGGGACAGTTACAATGAGCAGTTCTTC
j_gene: TRBJ1-2; d_gene: NA; v_gene: TRBV9; abundance: NA; CDR3aa: CASSPGTENYGYTF; CDR3nt: TGTGCCAGCAGCCCGGGGACCGAGAACTATGGCTACACCTTC
j_gene: TRBJ2-1; d_gene: TRBD2; v_gene: TRBV6-6; abundance: NA; CDR3aa: CASSTGTSGRYEQFF; CDR3nt: TGTGCCAGCAGTACCGGGACTAGCGGGAGGTATGAGCAGTTCTTC
j_gene: TRBJ2-1; d_gene: TRBD2; v_gene: TRBV4-2; abundance: few; CDR3aa: CASSQGSGASGRLNEQFF; CDR3nt: TGTGCCAGCAGCCAAGGGAGTGGGGCTAGCGGGAGGCTCAATGAGCAGTTCTTC
j_gene: TRBJ1-1; d_gene: NA; v_gene: TRBV6-5; abundance: NA; CDR3aa: CASSDARKNTEAFF; CDR3nt: TGTGCCAGCAGTGACGCCCGGAAGAACACTGAAGCTTTCTTT
j_gene: TRBJ2-3; d_gene: NA; v_gene: TRBV7-9; abundance: once; CDR3aa: CASSSGQPGADTQYF; CDR3nt: TGTGCCAGCAGCTCCGGACAGCCAGGAGCAGATACGCAGTATTTT
j_gene: TRBJ1-4; d_gene: NA; v_gene: TRBV7-2; abundance: NA; CDR3aa: CASSPRKGFNEKLFF; CDR3nt: TGTGCCAGCAGCCCACGGAAAGGGTTTAATGAAAAACTGTTTTTT
j_gene: TRBJ1-4; d_gene: NA; v_gene: TRBV5-8; abundance: once; CDR3aa: CASSFELTTNEKLFF; CDR3nt: TGTGCCAGCAGTTTCGAGCTCACAACTAATGAAAAACTGTTTTTT
j_gene: TRBJ2-2; d_gene: NA; v_gene: TRBV2; abundance: NA; CDR3aa: CASRRLEVSAGELFF; CDR3nt: TGTGCCAGCAGGCGACTAGAGGTGTCCGCCGGGGAGCTGTTTTTT
j_gene: TRBJ2-7; d_gene: TRBD1; v_gene: TRBV2; abundance: once; CDR3aa: CASFPIGDRSSYEQYF; CDR3nt: TGTGCCAGCTTCCCGATTGGGGACAGAAGCTCCTACGAGCAGTACTTC
j_gene: TRBJ1-3; d_gene: NA; v_gene: TRBV6-1; abundance: once; CDR3aa: CASSAARPGSGNTIYF; CDR3nt: TGTGCCAGCAGTGCAGCCAGGCCAGGGTCTGGAAACACCATATATTTT
j_gene: TRBJ2-2; d_gene: TRBD1; v_gene: TRBV30; abundance: once; CDR3aa: CAWSIGGYTGELFF; CDR3nt: TGTGCCTGGAGCATAGGGGGCTACACCGGGGAGCTGTTTTTT
j_gene: TRBJ2-2; d_gene: TRBD1; v_gene: TRBV9; abundance: NA; CDR3aa: CASSTSGGFTGELFF; CDR3nt: TGTGCCAGCAGCACCTCAGGGGGCTTTACCGGGGAGCTGTTTTTT
j_gene: TRBJ2-5; d_gene: TRBD1; v_gene: TRBV5-1; abundance: NA; CDR3aa: CASSLARTGIETQYF; CDR3nt: TGCGCCAGCAGCTTGGCTCGGACAGGGATAGAGACCCAGTACTTC
j_gene: TRBJ2-7; d_gene: NA; v_gene: TRBV2; abundance: NA; CDR3aa: CASSYRRLPGYEQYF; CDR3nt: TGTGCCAGCAGTTACCGAAGACTACCCGGCTACGAGCAGTACTTC